The 19 T cell receptor beta chains given below trace back to one sample, sequenced in a study of T cell responses to AZD1222 COVID-19 vaccine. The table came from immunoSEQ multiplex PCR; TCRdb's copy has only in-frame clones and leaves some out. The repertoire has some 150,000 clones, about 90% of them found once; the top ten carry less than 5.5%. The source was peripheral blood, collected on day 0 of AZD1222 vaccination. The source is an adult in good health.

DNA of the CDR3: TGTGCCAGCACAAGGAACCGGGACAGGGTTTCTGGAATCCCTGAAGCTTTCTTT. Translating it yields CASTRNRDRVSGIPEAFF. The chain couples TRBV5-8 to TRBJ1-1; 9 nucleotides line up with TRBD1. This CDR3 has 18 amino acids. Germline lookup yields CDR1 SGHTS and CDR2 YDEGEE. The V gene end was trimmed by 6 bases and the J gene end by 6 bases; junction bases not matched to a gene: 21.

This clone appeared once. This rearrangement joins TRBV5-6 to TRBJ1-5; 7 bases are a match to TRBD1. The CDR3 totals 16 residues. J was trimmed by 4 bases and V by 0 bases; bases with no gene match: 7. Germline CDR1 and CDR2: SGHDT and YYEEEE. The CDR3 here is CASSLGDREDNQPQHF. The DNA of the CDR3 is TGTGCCAGCAGCTTGGGCGACAGGGAGGATAATCAGCCCCAGCATTTT.

CDR3 residues: CASSPTGANTEAFF. The CDR3 region has the DNA TGTGCCAGCTCTCCCACCGGGGCTAACACTGAAGCTTTCTTT. V and J are TRBV18 and TRBJ1-1; weak D call: TRBD1 (5 bases). V lost 6 bases, J lost 2 bases, and 13 bases lay in between. CDR1 KGHSH and CDR2 LQKENI come from the germline V gene. The CDR3 spans 14 residues.

The rearrangement links TRBV27 to TRBJ1-2, with 11 bases fitting TRBD1. This CDR3 is built from 14 residues. The germline V gene encodes CDR1 MNHEY and CDR2 SMNVEV (reference sequence). V lost 1 base to trimming and J lost 7 bases; unmatched junction nucleotides: 2. This CDR3 is CASSLFGTGGGYTF. In nucleotides, the CDR3 is TGTGCCAGCAGTTTATTCGGGACAGGGGGTGGCTACACCTTC.

The chain carries TRBV5-8 and TRBJ2-7; D perhaps matches TRBD2 (6 bases). Deletions cut 7 bases from V and 2 bases from J, with 13 bases between. Germline CDR1 SGHTS, CDR2 YDEGEE. The CDR3 spans 13 residues. This CDR3 is CASLRRGTYEQYF. The CDR3 nucleotides are TGTGCCAGCCTCCGGCGGGGAACCTACGAGCAGTACTTC.

This clone was found once. A junction boundary mismatches the germline segment, possibly from a read error. The V and J genes are TRBV28 and TRBJ1-2, with a tentative D call TRBD1 (5 bases). The CDR3 is made up of 13 amino acids. The germline CDR1 and CDR2 sequences are MDHEN and SYDVKM. The CDR3 sequence is CASSPPPDRRPYF. DNA of the CDR3: TGTGCCAGCAGCCCCCCCCCAGACAGACGCCCCTACTTC.

The chain joins TRBV7-6 to TRBJ1-1; TRBD1 aligns across 11 bases. The germline gives CDR1 SGHVS, CDR2 FNYEAQ. This CDR3 is built from 15 residues. With V trimmed by 5 bases and J by 5 bases, 7 bases remained unmatched. The CDR3 DNA follows: TGTGCCAGCAGCATGGGGACAGGGGGTTTTACTGAAGCTTTCTTT. Its translation: CASSMGTGGFTEAFF.

This clone was seen only once. This chain links TRBV5-1 with TRBJ2-3, with D possibly being TRBD1 (5 bases). Per germline, CDR1 SGHRS and CDR2 YFSETQ. The germline V and J ends were trimmed by 0 bases and 5 bases, with 13 bases remaining between them. The CDR3 loop spans 15 amino acids. CDR3 amino acids: CASSLANGAQDTQYF. For the CDR3, the DNA is TGCGCCAGCAGCTTGGCCAATGGGGCGCAAGATACGCAGTATTTT.

This sequence joins TRBV9 and TRBJ1-1; D remains unclear. V dropped 2 bases and J dropped 1 base, with 9 bases sitting between them. Germline V gene lookup returns CDR1 SGDLS and CDR2 YYNGEE. The CDR3 covers 14 residues. Here the CDR3 DNA reads TGTGCCAGCAGCGTCTCGCCCTGGAACACTGAAGCTTTCTTT. It encodes CASSVSPWNTEAFF.

The gene calls are TRBV5-1 and TRBJ1-4; possibly TRBD1 for D (5 bases). The CDR3 totals 14 residues. V was cut by 4 bases and J by 5 bases, with 12 bases left in between. From germline, CDR1 is SGHRS and CDR2 YFSETQ. The CDR3 nucleotides are TGCGCCAGCAGCCGGGGACGGCAAAATGAAAAACTGTTTTTT. Translation: CASSRGRQNEKLFF.

The chain is built from TRBV11-2 and TRBJ2-7, with TRBD1 matching 7 bases. Germline V gene data show CDR1 as SGHAT and CDR2 as FQNNGV. V lost 5 bases to trimming and J lost 2 bases; unmatched junction nucleotides: 6. The CDR3 spans 14 residues. The CDR3 here is CASSLWTGAYEQYF. The CDR3 nucleotides read TGTGCCAGCAGCCTCTGGACAGGAGCCTACGAGCAGTACTTC.

The chain couples TRBV27 to TRBJ2-3; 10 bases line up with TRBD2. V gave up 8 bases and J gave up 3 bases; unmatched junction bases: 17. This CDR3 has 18 amino acids. The germline V gene has CDR1 MNHEY and CDR2 SMNVEV (reference sequence). CDR3 sequence (DNA): TGTGCCAGCCGGCTAGCGGGAGATCCAAGCCAGGGTACAGATACGCAGTATTTT. It encodes CASRLAGDPSQGTDTQYF.

DNA for the CDR3: TGTGCCAGCGGGACAGTTCCCCATCAGCCCCAGCATTTT. Its translation is CASGTVPHQPQHF. The V and J genes are TRBV6-5 and TRBJ1-5; 7 bases align to TRBD1. Per the germline V gene, CDR1 is MNHEY and CDR2 is SVGAGI. The CDR3 runs 13 residues. V lost 8 bases and J lost 5; bases outside the gene matches: 6.

This clone appeared a single time. The chain is built from TRBV11-3 and TRBJ2-7; tentatively, D is TRBD1 (5 bases). This CDR3 spans 17 amino acids. The germline V and J ends were trimmed by 0 bases and 4 bases, with 19 bases remaining between them. CDR1 and CDR2 from the germline V gene are SGHNT and YENEEA. The CDR3 coding sequence is TGTGCCAGCAGCTTAGAGAACTCCCACAGGCCCCCGTACGAGCAGTACTTC. Translated: CASSLENSHRPPYEQYF.

In DNA, the CDR3 is TGTGCCAGCAGTTTGCAGGGGCGGGTTACTGAAGCTTTCTTT. Its translation: CASSLQGRVTEAFF. The chain links TRBV6-2 or TRBV6-3 to TRBJ1-1, with D perhaps TRBD1 (6 bases). V was shortened by 4 bases and J by 5 bases, with 14 bases between the two germline ends. Per germline, CDR1 MNHEY and CDR2 SVGEGT. The CDR3 is made up of 14 amino acids.

The chain uses TRBV15 and TRBJ1-1; D not resolved. Germline V lookup: CDR1 LNHNV, CDR2 YYDKDF (reference sequence). The CDR3 loop spans 16 amino acids. The V and J ends lost 0 bases and 0 bases respectively, with 11 bases between them. CDR3 bases: TGTGCCACCAGCAGAGAAGCGGGGATGATGAACACTGAAGCTTTCTTT. It specifies CATSREAGMMNTEAFF.

The chain joins TRBV5-1 to TRBJ2-2, with a weak D call TRBD1 (5 bases). V was trimmed by 5 bases and J by 5 bases, leaving 13 bases between them. Per germline, CDR1 SGHRS and CDR2 YFSETQ. CDR3 length: 14 residues. As DNA, the CDR3 is TGCGCCAGCAGTCCCCAGGGCATGACCGGGGAGCTGTTTTTT. Translating it yields CASSPQGMTGELFF.

The chain joins TRBV27 to TRBJ1-6; the D is unclear. Germline CDR1 reads MNHEY; CDR2 reads SMNVEV (reference sequence). CDR3 length equals 15 residues. Trimming stripped 3 bases from V and 4 bases from J, with 10 bases between. The CDR3 reads CASSLNGPYNSPLHF. The CDR3 coding sequence is TGTGCCAGCAGTTTGAACGGTCCGTATAATTCACCCCTCCACTTT.

The chain uses TRBV7-8 and TRBJ2-3, with D perhaps given as TRBD1 or TRBD2 (5 bases each). The germline CDR1 and CDR2 sequences are SGHVS and FQNEAQ. Trimming shortened V by 3 bases and J by 1 base, and 8 bases separated the two germline ends. The CDR3 is 14 amino acids. The CDR3 here is CASSLRGGTDTQYF. The CDR3 DNA reads TGTGCCAGCAGCTTGAGAGGGGGCACAGATACGCAGTATTTT.